The clone carrying this TCR beta chain was counted only a few times. The antigen remains undetermined. The same CDR3 is also encoded by other DNA sequences in this sample. The PCR contained 60 Vbeta and 13 Jbeta primers. The assay was immunoSEQ multiplex PCR, and TCRdb's table has in-frame clones only and misses some. The table lists more than 110,000 clones, 73% of them singletons. The data derive from a study of cytomegalovirus exposure and HLA in healthy donors. CDR3 length equals 14 residues. V lost 1 base to trimming and J lost 1 base; unmatched junction nucleotides: 0. Germline CDR1 and CDR2: MGHRA and YSYEKL. Whole-study findings and limits: From TCR beta sequences, most subjects' HLA-A and HLA-B alleles were reportedly predicted accurately. CMV serostatus alone was available as immune exposure information.

This receptor was taken from a woman in her thirties or forties in good health and CMV-seronegative. Sequenced sample: PBMCs. V and J are TRBV4-1 and TRBJ2-7; 8 bases agree with TRBD1. CDR3 sequence reads: CASSQGQGSYEQYF. CDR3 nucleotides: TGCGCCAGCAGCCAAGGACAGGGGTCCTACGAGCAGTACTTC.